Listed here is a single TCR beta chain. This specimen belongs to a study of human T cells and chemical hapten exposure. Time point: pre-sensitization, week 0. Stated treatment: therapeutic diphenylcyclopropenone sensitization with weekly scalp DPC. Germline CDR1 reads SGHTA; CDR2 reads FQGNSA. This CDR3 has 15 residues. Trimming at V came to 1 base and at J to 7 bases, leaving 10 bases not matched to a gene. In TCRdb, the RACE reads were re-called with MiXCR into one record per CDR3 protein. Of about 110,000 distinct CDR3 sequences in the sample, around 10% were seen once. V gene TRBV7-2 combines with J gene TRBJ2-7; 7 bases are a match to TRBD2. The starting material was whole blood, obtained in connection with sensitization to the hapten diphenylcyclopropenone (DPC). The sequence was collected from a woman aged 50 to 60 with alopecia areata. Some clones in this sample may be carry-over from other donors' samples. CDR3 bases: TGTGCCAGCAGCTTAGATGAGCGGCGGGGGTTGGAGCAGTACTTC. This codes for CASSLDERRGLEQYF.